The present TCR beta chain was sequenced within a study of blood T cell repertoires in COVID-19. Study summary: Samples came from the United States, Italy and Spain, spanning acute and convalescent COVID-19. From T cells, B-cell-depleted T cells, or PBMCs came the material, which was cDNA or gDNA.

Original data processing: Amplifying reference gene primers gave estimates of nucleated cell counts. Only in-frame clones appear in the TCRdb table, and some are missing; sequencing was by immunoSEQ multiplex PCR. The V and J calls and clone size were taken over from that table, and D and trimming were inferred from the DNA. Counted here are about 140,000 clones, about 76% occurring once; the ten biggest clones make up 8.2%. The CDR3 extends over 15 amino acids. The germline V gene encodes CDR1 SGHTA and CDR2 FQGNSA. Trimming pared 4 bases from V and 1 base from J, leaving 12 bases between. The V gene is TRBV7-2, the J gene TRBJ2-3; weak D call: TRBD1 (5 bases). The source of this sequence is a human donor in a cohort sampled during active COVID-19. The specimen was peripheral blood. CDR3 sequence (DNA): TGTGCCAGCAGCTCCTGGGGCCCGGGCACAGATACGCAGTATTTT. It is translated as CASSSWGPGTDTQYF.